Listed below are T cell receptor beta chains from one sample, sequenced in a study of human T cells and chemical hapten exposure. A single record per CDR3 protein comes from TCRdb applying MiXCR to the RACE reads. There are around 60,000 distinct CDR3 sequences in the sample; about 7% occur only once, and approximately 1.7% lies in the top ten. Sample: whole blood, taken in connection with sensitization to the hapten diphenylcyclopropenone (DPC). These TCRs come from a woman aged 25 to 45 with alopecia areata. Some clones in this sample may be carry-over from other donors' samples. The CDR3 runs from the conserved cysteine through the conserved F or W. A D gene is named only where the DNA matches it firmly. Not every row has a clone size; where given, it reads once, few, many or a size class.

few TRBJ1-6 TRBV6-1 . TGTGCCAGCAGGACCAGACGGAACTATAATTCACCCCTCCACTTT CASRTRRNYNSPLHF
many TRBJ2-1 TRBV20-1 TRBD2 TGCAGTGCTCCCCCGGGTAGCGGGGGGAGGGATGAGCAGTTCTTC CSAPPGSGGRDEQFF
many TRBJ2-1 TRBV12-3/TRBV12-4 . TGTGCCAGCAGTTTAGGTGATGAGCAGTTCTTC CASSLGDEQFF
many TRBJ1-2 TRBV6-5 TRBD1 TGTGCCGAAGGGGTTTGGGAAGACAGGGGCAATGGCTACACCTTC CAEGVWEDRGNGYTF
many TRBJ2-7 TRBV27 . TGTGCCAGCAGTCTATCAGGGGCCTCCTACGAGCAGTACTTC CASSLSGASYEQYF
few TRBJ1-4 TRBV2 TRBD1 TGTGCCAGCGGCCGGGACAGGGGTAATGAAAAACTGTTTTTT CASGRDRGNEKLFF
many TRBJ1-6 TRBV28 . TGTGCCAGCACAGGGCTATATAATTCACCCCTCCACTTT CASTGLYNSPLHF
many TRBJ2-7 TRBV3-1 TRBD2 TGTGCCAGCAGCCAAGTAGACGGGGGGTACGAGCAGTACTTC CASSQVDGGYEQYF
many TRBJ2-7 TRBV5-1 TRBD1 TGCGCCAGCAGGGACGACAGGGTTTCCAGTTACGAGCAGTACTTC CASRDDRVSSYEQYF
many TRBJ2-5 TRBV7-8 TRBD2 TGTGCCAGCACCTGGAACATTGCGGGGGGCCATGATTACCAAGAGACCCAGTACTTC CASTWNIAGGHDYQETQYF
many TRBJ1-6 TRBV3-1 . TGTGCCAGCAGCCAAGGCTCCTATAATTCACCCCTCCACTTT CASSQGSYNSPLHF
. TRBJ1-1 TRBV20-1 . TGCAGTGCAAGACAGCAGAAGAACACTGAAGCTTTCTTT CSARQQKNTEAFF
many TRBJ2-5 TRBV3-1 . TGTGCCAGCAGCCCAAATGAAGAGACCCAGTACTTC CASSPNEETQYF
many TRBJ1-4 TRBV20-1 . TGCAGTGCTGAAAGACCGGACGAAAAACTGTTTTTT CSAERPDEKLFF
few TRBJ1-1 TRBV6-1 . TGTGCCAGCGAAAGGGCGAACACTGAAGCTTTCTTT CASERANTEAFF
. TRBJ1-1 TRBV24-1 . TGTGCCACCATTGCTCCCGTAAGGGGTATGAACACTGAAGCTTTCTTT CATIAPVRGMNTEAFF
few TRBJ2-7 TRBV5-1 TRBD1 TGCGCCAGCAGCTTTAGGACAGGGGGCTACGAGCAGTACTTC CASSFRTGGYEQYF
. TRBJ1-2 TRBV2 . TGTGCCAGCAGTCTAGAGGGAGACTATGGCTACACCTTC CASSLEGDYGYTF
many TRBJ2-2 TRBV18 . TGTGCCAGCTCACCATTTACGGGGTTCAACACCGGGGAGCTGTTTTTT CASSPFTGFNTGELFF
many TRBJ2-3 TRBV12-3/TRBV12-4 TRBD2 TGTGCCAGCGGAGCCGGGACTAGCCTCACAGATACGCAGTATTTT CASGAGTSLTDTQYF
many TRBJ2-2 TRBV12-3/TRBV12-4 TRBD1 TGTGCCAGCAGGGGACAGGCCATGACCACCGGGGAGCTGTTTTTT CASRGQAMTTGELFF
many TRBJ1-1 TRBV12-3/TRBV12-4 . TGTGCCAGCAGTTTTTCCCCTCCGACGAACACTGAAGCTTTCTTT CASSFSPPTNTEAFF
many TRBJ1-1 TRBV6-6 . TGTGCCAGCAGTTACTCCGCGAACACTGAAGCTTTCTTT CASSYSANTEAFF
. TRBJ2-1 TRBV27 TRBD1 TGTGCCAGCAGTCTGGGACAGTCCTACGAGCAGTTCTTC CASSLGQSYEQFF
many TRBJ2-1 TRBV5-4 TRBD1 TGTGCCAGCAGCTTGGGAGGACAGGGGGCAGGGAACAATGAGCAGTTCTTC CASSLGGQGAGNNEQFF
many TRBJ2-4 TRBV27 TRBD1 TGTGCCAGCAGTTTGTCGGGGACAGGGGAAAACATTCAGTACTTC CASSLSGTGENIQYF
many TRBJ2-1 TRBV5-1 . TGCGCCAGCAGCTTGGAGTTAGACTACAATGAGCAGTTCTTC CASSLELDYNEQFF
many TRBJ1-3 TRBV7-9 TRBD1 TGTGCCAGCAGCGAATCAGGGGGTCCCTCTGGAAACACCATATATTTT CASSESGGPSGNTIYF
many TRBJ1-1 TRBV4-2 . TGTGCCAGCAGCCTAAGGGGGTCTTTAAAGGGGGGAGCTTTCTTT CASSLRGSLKGGAFF
many TRBJ2-7 TRBV18 . TGTGCCAGCTCACCGTACGGGACGGTATCCTACGAGCAGTACTTC CASSPYGTVSYEQYF
few TRBJ1-2 TRBV27 . TGTGCCAGCAGTGCGGACTCGTCTGACTATGGCTACACCTTC CASSADSSDYGYTF
many TRBJ2-7 TRBV3-1 . TGTGCCAGCAGCCAAGGTGCAGGCCGGGGGAACGAGCAGTACTTC CASSQGAGRGNEQYF
many TRBJ1-5 TRBV7-9 . TGTGCCAGCAGCCCCCCAGGAGGGGGAGCGGAGCCCCAGCATTTT CASSPPGGGAEPQHF
. TRBJ2-7 TRBV7-2 . TGTGCCAGCAGCTTAATCAGCACCTACGAGCAGTACTTC CASSLISTYEQYF
. TRBJ1-5 TRBV27 . TGTGCCAGCAGCTTGTCCGTCGACCCTAGCAATCAGCCCCAGCATTTT CASSLSVDPSNQPQHF
many TRBJ2-3 TRBV7-3 . TGTGCCAGCAGCATACATCCGGGACACATAACAGATACGCAGTATTTT CASSIHPGHITDTQYF
many TRBJ1-2 TRBV11-3 . TGTGCCAGCAGCTTATTCGGACAGCCTATTAACTATGGCTACACCTTC CASSLFGQPINYGYTF
many TRBJ2-1 TRBV27 . TGTGCCAGCGGCTTTAACTGGAGGGCGTTTACCTCCTACAATGAGCAGTTCTTC CASGFNWRAFTSYNEQFF
many TRBJ1-3 TRBV14 . TGTGCCAGCAGCCAAGAGCTTTGGTCCTTCTCTGGAAACACCATATATTTT CASSQELWSFSGNTIYF
many TRBJ2-7 TRBV7-2 . TGTGCCAGCAGCTGGGACAATACGGGCTACGAGCAGTACTTC CASSWDNTGYEQYF
many TRBJ2-5 TRBV3-1 . TGTGCCAGCAGCCAGAATACTGGCGGGGAGGTCTTTGAGACCCAGTACTTC CASSQNTGGEVFETQYF
. TRBJ1-2 TRBV27 TRBD1 TGTGCCAGCAGACCCGGACAGGGGGCAGCTGGCTACACCTTC CASRPGQGAAGYTF
medium-sized TRBJ2-1 TRBV6-5 TRBD2 TGTGCCAGCAGTCCCCTCCGGGAGGGGAAGCAGTTCTTC CASSPLREGKQFF
many TRBJ1-2 TRBV29-1 . TGCAGCGTGGACAGAGCTAACTATGGCTACACCTTC CSVDRANYGYTF
many TRBJ1-5 TRBV18 . TGTGCCAGCTCACCACCGGTAAGGGAGGGTGCTAATCAGCCCCAGCATTTT CASSPPVREGANQPQHF
many TRBJ1-5 TRBV2 . TGTGCCAGCAGTGAAGCGACCAAAAGGAGCCGTGGATCCCAGCATTTT CASSEATKRSRGSQHF
few TRBJ2-1 TRBV25-1 TRBD2 TGTGCCACGTCATTGGTGCGGGGGGATTACAATGAGCAGTTCTTC CATSLVRGDYNEQFF
. TRBJ2-1 TRBV6-1 . TGTGCCAGCAGTGAAGGGTCGAGCTCCTACAATGAGCAGTTCTTC CASSEGSSSYNEQFF
. TRBJ1-4 TRBV10-3 . TGTGCCATCAGTGAGTCGAAGGGCGAGACAGCGGTTGAAAAACTGTTTTTT CAISESKGETAVEKLFF
many TRBJ2-3 TRBV5-1 . TGCGCCAGCAGCTTGGAACCTAGCACAGATACGCAGTATTTT CASSLEPSTDTQYF
few TRBJ2-7 TRBV7-2 TRBD1 TGTGCCAGCAGCTTCACAGGGGTGGGTGAGCAGTACTTC CASSFTGVGEQYF
few TRBJ2-7 TRBV20-1 . TGCAGTGCTGGGATAGGGGTCGAGCAGTACTTC CSAGIGVEQYF
few TRBJ2-3 TRBV18 TRBD2 TGTGCCAGCTCACCACCGACTAGCTCCCCCACAGATACGCAGTATTTT CASSPPTSSPTDTQYF
few TRBJ2-1 TRBV19 . TGTGCCAGTAGTATATGGGGGCTGCCCTACAATGAGCAGTTCTTC CASSIWGLPYNEQFF